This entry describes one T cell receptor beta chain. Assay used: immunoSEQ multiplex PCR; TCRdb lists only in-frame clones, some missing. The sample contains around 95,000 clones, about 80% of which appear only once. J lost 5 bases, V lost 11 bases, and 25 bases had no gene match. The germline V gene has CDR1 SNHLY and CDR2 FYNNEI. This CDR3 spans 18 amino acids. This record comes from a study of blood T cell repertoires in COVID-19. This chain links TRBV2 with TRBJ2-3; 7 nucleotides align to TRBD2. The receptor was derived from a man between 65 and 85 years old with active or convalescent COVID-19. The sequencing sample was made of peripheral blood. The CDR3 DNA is TGTGCCGGACTTGAGACTAGCTGGAAAAGCCAAGAGATAGATACGCAGTATTTT. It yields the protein CAGLETSWKSQEIDTQYF.